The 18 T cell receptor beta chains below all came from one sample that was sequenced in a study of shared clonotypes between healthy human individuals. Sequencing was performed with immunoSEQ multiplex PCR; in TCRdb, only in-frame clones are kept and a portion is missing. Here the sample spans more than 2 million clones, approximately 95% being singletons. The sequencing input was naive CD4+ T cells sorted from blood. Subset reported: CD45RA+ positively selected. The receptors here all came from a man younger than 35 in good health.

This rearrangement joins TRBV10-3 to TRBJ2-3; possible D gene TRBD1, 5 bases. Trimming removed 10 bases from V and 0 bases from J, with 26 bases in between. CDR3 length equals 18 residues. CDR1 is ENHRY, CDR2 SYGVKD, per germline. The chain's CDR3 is CAKNGARRQRSSTDTQYF. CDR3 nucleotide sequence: TGTGCCAAAAACGGAGCGCGGAGACAGAGATCTAGCACAGATACGCAGTATTTT.

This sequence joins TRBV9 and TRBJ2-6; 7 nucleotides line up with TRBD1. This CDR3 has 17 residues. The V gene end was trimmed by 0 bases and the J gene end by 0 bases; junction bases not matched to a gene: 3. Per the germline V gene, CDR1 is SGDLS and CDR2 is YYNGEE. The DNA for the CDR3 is TGTGCCAGCAGCGTAGGGGGGACAGCCTCTGGGGCCAACGTCCTGACTTTC. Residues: CASSVGGTASGANVLTF.

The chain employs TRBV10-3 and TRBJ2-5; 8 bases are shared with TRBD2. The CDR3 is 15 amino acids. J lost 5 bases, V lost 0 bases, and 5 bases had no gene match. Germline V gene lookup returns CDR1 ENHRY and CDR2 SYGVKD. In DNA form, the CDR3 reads TGTGCCATCAGTGAGTCGGGACTAGTTGGGGAGACCCAGTACTTC. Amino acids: CAISESGLVGETQYF.

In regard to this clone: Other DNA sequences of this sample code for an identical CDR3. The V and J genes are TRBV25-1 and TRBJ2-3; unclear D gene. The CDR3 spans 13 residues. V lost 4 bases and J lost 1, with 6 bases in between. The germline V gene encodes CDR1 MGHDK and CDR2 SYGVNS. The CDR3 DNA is TGTGCCAGCAGTGTCACAGGCACAGATACGCAGTATTTT. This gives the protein CASSVTGTDTQYF.

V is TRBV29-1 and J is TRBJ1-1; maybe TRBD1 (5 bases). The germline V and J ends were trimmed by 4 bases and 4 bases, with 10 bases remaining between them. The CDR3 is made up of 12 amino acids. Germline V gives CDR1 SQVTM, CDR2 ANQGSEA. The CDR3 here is CSVGGVSTEAFF. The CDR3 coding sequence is TGCAGCGTTGGGGGGGTGAGCACTGAAGCTTTCTTT.

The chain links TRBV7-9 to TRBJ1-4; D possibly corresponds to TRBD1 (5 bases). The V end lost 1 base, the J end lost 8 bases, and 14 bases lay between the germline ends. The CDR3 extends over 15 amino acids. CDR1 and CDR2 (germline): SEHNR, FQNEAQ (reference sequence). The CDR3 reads CASSLGGTRAEKLFF. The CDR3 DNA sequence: TGTGCCAGCAGCTTAGGAGGGACCAGGGCGGAAAAACTGTTTTTT.

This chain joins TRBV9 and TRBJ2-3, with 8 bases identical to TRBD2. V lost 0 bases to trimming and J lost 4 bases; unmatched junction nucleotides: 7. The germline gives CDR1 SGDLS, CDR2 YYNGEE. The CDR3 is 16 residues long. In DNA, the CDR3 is TGTGCCAGCAGCGTAGAACCCAGCGGGAGCGCAGATACGCAGTATTTT. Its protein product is CASSVEPSGSADTQYF.

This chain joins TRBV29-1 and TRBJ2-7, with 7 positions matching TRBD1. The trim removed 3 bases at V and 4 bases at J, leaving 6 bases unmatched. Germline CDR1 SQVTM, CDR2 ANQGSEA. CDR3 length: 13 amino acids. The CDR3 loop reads CSVDGDRQYEQYF. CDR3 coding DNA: TGCAGCGTTGATGGGGACAGACAATACGAGCAGTACTTC.

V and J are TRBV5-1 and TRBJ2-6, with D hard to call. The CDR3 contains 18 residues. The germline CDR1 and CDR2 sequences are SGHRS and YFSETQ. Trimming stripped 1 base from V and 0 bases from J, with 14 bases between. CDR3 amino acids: CASSLLLLQTSGANVLTF. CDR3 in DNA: TGCGCCAGCAGCTTGTTACTGCTCCAGACCTCTGGGGCCAACGTCCTGACTTTC. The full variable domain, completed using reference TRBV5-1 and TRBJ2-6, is KAGVTQTPRYLIKTRGQQVTLSCSPISGHRSVSWYQQTPGQGLQFLFEYFSETQRNKGNFPGRFSGRQFSNSRSEMNVSTLELGDSALYLCASSLLLLQTSGANVLTFGAGSRLTVL.

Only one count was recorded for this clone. Here the CDR3 DNA reads TGTGCCAGCAGTGAAGTAGGGACAGGGTCCGGGGCCAACGTCCTGACTTTC. It translates to CASSEVGTGSGANVLTF. The genes are TRBV6-1 and TRBJ2-6; 9 nucleotides agree with TRBD1. The V gene end was trimmed by 1 base and the J gene end by 4 bases; junction bases not matched to a gene: 5. The CDR3 has 17 amino acids. Germline V gene lookup returns CDR1 MNHNS and CDR2 SASEGT.

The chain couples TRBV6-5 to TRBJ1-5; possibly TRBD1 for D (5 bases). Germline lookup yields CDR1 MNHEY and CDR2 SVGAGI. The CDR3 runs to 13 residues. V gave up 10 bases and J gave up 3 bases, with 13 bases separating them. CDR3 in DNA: TGTGCCATCGCGCAGGGTGTCAATCAGCCCCAGCATTTT. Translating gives CAIAQGVNQPQHF.

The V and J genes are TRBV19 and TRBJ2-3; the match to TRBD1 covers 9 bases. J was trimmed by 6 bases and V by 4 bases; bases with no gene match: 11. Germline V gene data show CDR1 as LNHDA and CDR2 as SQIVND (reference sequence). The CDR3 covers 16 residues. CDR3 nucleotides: TGTGCCAGTAGTAACGGGACAGGGTGGGGTTCGGATACGCAGTATTTT. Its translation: CASSNGTGWGSDTQYF.

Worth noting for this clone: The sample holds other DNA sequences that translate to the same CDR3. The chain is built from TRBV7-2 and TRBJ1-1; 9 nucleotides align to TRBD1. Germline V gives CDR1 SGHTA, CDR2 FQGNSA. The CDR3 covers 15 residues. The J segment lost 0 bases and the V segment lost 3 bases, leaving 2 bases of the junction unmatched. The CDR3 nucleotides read TGTGCCAGCAGCTTGACAGGGGGAATGAACACTGAAGCTTTCTTT. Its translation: CASSLTGGMNTEAFF.

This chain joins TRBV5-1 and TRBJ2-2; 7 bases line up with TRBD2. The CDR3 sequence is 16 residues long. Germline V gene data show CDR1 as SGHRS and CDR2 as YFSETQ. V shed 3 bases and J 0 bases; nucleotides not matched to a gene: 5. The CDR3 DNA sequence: TGCGCCAGCAGCTGGCCAGCGGGAACGAACACCGGGGAGCTGTTTTTT. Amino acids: CASSWPAGTNTGELFF.

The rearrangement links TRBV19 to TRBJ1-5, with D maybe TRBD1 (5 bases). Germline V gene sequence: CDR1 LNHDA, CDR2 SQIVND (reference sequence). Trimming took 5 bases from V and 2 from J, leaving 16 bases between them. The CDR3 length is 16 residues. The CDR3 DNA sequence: TGTGCCAGTAGTCCTGGTGGGGCGCGAGGCAATCAGCCCCAGCATTTT. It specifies CASSPGGARGNQPQHF.

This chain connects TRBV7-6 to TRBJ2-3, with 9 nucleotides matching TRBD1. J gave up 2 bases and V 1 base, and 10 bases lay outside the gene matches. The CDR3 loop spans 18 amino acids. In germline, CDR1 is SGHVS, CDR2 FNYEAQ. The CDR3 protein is CASSLVGTGLSNTDTQYF. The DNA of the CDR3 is TGTGCCAGCAGCTTAGTTGGGACAGGGCTTTCAAACACAGATACGCAGTATTTT.

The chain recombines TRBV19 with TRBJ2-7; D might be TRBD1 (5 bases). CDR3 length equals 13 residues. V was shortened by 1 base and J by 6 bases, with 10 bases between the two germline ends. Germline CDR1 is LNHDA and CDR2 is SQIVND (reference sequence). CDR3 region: CASSIVGAGEQYF. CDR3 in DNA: TGTGCCAGTAGTATAGTAGGGGCTGGCGAGCAGTACTTC.

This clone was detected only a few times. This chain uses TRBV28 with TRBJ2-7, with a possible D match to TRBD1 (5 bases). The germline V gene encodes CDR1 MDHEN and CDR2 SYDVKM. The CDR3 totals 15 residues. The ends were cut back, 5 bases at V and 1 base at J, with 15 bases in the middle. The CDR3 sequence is CASSPPRAGSYEQYF. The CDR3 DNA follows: TGTGCCAGCAGTCCCCCAAGGGCAGGGTCCTACGAGCAGTACTTC.